Listed here is a single T cell receptor beta chain. This sample is part of a study of long-term antiretroviral therapy in people with HIV. This CDR3 comprises 14 residues. Germline CDR1 and CDR2: MNHEY and SMNVEV (reference sequence). V was trimmed by 6 bases and J by 2 bases, leaving 11 bases between them. The authors ran the immunoSEQ assay, v3.0, at survey level. Sequenced by immunoSEQ multiplex PCR; TCRdb stores in-frame clones only, minus some. Among 20,000 to 25,000 clones listed, more than 75% were seen once. Sequencing used unsorted PBMCs, obtained 2.5 to 2.7 years after starting antiretroviral therapy. The genes are TRBV27 and TRBJ2-1, with D possibly TRBD2 on 6 matching bases. The source is a woman aged 45-59 years with HIV. Here the CDR3 reads CASSPGTPYNEQFF. The CDR3 coding sequence is TGTGCCAGCAGCCCAGGGACTCCCTACAATGAGCAGTTCTTC.